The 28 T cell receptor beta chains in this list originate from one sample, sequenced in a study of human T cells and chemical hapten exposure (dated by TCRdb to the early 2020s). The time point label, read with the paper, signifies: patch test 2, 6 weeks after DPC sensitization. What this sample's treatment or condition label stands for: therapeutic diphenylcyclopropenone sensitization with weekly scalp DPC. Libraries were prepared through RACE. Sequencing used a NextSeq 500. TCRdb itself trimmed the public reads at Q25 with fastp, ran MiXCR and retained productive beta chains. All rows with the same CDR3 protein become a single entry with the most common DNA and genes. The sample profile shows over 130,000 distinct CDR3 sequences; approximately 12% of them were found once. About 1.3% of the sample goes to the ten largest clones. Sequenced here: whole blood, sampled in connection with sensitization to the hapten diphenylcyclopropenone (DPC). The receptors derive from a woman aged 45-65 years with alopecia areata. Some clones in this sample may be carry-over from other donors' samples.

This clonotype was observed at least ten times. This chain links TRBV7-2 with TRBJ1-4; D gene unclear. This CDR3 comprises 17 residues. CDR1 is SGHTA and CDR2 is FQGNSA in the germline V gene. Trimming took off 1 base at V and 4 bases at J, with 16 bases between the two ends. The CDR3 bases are TGTGCCAGCAGCTTAGTTCGGACGGGCCGTAGTAATGAAAAACTGTTTTTT. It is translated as CASSLVRTGRSNEKLFF.

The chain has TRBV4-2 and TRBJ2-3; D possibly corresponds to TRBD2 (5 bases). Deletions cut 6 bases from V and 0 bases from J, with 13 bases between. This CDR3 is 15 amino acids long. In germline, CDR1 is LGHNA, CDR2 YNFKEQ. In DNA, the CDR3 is TGTGCCAGCAGTAATTTAGCGCCTAGCACAGATACGCAGTATTTT. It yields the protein CASSNLAPSTDTQYF.

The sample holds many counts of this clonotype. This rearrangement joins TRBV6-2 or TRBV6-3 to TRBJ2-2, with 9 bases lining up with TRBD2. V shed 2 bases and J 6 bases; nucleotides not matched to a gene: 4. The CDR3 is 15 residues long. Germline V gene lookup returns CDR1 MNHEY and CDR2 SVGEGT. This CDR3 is CASSYPWTSAGELFF. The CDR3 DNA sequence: TGTGCCAGCAGTTACCCCTGGACTAGCGCCGGGGAGCTGTTTTTT.

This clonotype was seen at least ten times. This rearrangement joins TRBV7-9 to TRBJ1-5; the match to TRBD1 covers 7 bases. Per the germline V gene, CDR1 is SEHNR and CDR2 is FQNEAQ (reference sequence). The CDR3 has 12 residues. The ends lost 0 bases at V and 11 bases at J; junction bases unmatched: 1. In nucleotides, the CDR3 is TGTGCCAGCAGCTTAGCCGACAGGGCCCAGCATTTT. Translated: CASSLADRAQHF. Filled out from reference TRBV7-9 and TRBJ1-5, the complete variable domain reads DTGVSQNPRHKITKRGQNVTFRCDPISEHNRLYWYRQTLGQGPEFLTYFQNEAQLEKSRLLSDRFSAERPKGSFSTLEIQRTEQGDSAMYLCASSLADRAQHFGDGTRLSIL.

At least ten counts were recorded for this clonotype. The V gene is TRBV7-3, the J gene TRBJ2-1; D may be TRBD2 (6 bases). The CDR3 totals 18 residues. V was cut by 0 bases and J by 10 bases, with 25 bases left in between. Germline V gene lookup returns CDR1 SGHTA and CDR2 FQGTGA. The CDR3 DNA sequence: TGTGCCAGCAGCTTAACTGGGGCGGTGGGAGGACGTAATTCGGAGCAGTTCTTC. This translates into CASSLTGAVGGRNSEQFF. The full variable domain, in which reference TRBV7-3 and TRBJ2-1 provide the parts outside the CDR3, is GAGVSQTPSNKVTEKGKYVELRCDPISGHTALYWYRQSLGQGPEFLIYFQGTGAADDSGLPNDRFFAVRPEGSVSTLKIQRTERGDSAVYLCASSLTGAVGGRNSEQFFGPGTRLTVL.

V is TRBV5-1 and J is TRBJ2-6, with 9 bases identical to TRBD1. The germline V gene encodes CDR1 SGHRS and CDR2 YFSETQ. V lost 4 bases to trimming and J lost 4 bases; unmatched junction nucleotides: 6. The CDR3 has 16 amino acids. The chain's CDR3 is CASSPDRGTGANVLTF. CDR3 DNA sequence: TGCGCCAGCAGCCCTGACAGGGGGACCGGGGCCAACGTCCTGACTTTC.

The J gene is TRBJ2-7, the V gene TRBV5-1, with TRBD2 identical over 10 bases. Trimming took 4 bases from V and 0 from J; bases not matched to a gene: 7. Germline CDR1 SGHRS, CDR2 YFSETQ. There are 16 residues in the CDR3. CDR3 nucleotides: TGCGCCAGCAGCGAGGGACTAGCGATTTACTCCTACGAGCAGTACTTC. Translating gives CASSEGLAIYSYEQYF.

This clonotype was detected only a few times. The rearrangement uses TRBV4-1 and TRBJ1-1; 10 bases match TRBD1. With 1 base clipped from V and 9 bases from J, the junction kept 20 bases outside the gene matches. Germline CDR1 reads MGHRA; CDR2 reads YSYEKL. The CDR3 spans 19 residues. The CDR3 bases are TGCGCCAGCAGCCAAGCTACCGGACGCCGGGACAGGGGCCTTTTACAAGCTTTCTTT. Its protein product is CASSQATGRRDRGLLQAFF.

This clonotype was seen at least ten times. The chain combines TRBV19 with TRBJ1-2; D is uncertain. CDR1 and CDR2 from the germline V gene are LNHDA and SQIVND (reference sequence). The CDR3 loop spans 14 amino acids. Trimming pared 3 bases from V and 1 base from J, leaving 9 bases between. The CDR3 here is CASSMGPGNYGYTF. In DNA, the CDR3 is TGTGCCAGTAGTATGGGCCCTGGTAACTATGGCTACACCTTC.

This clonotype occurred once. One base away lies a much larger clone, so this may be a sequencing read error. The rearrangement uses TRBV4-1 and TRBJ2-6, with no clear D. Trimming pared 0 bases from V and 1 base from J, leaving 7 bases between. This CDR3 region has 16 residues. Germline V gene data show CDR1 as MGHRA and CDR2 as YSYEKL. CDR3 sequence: CASSQDPRSGANVLTF. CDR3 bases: TGCGCCAGCAGCCAAGATCCGCGGTCTGGGGCCAACGTCCTGACTTTC.

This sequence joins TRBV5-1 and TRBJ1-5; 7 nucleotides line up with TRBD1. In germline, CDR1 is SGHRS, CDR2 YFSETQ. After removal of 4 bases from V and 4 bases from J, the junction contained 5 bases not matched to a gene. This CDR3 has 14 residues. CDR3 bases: TGCGCCAGCAGCCCCGACAGGGCAAATCAGCCCCAGCATTTT. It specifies CASSPDRANQPQHF.

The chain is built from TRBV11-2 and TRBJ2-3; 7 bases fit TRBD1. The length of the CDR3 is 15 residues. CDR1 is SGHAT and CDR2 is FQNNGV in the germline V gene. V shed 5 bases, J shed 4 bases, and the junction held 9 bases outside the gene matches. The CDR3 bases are TGTGCCAGCAGCCCTGAGGGGGCATCATCAGATACGCAGTATTTT. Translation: CASSPEGASSDTQYF.

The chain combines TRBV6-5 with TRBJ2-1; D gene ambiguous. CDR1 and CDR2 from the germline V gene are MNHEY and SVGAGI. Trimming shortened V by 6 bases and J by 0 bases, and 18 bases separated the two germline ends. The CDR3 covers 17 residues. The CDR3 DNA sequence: TGTGCCAGCAGCCCCGTGGGGTCCCCTAGCTCCTACAATGAGCAGTTCTTC. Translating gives CASSPVGSPSSYNEQFF.

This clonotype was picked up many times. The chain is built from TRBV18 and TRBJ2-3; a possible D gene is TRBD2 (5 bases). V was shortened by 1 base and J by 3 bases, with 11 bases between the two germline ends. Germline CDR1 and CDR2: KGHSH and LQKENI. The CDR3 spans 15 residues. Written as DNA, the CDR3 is TGTGCCAGCTCACCACTCCGTAGGGAGACAGATACGCAGTATTTT. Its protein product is CASSPLRRETDTQYF.

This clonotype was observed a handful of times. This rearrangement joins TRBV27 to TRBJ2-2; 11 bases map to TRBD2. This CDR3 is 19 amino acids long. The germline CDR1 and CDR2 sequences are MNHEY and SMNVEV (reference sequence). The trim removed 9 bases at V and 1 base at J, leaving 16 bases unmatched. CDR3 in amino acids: CASTSLDPGLAVNTGELFF. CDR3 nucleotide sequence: TGTGCCAGTACGAGCTTAGACCCGGGACTAGCGGTGAACACCGGGGAGCTGTTTTTT.

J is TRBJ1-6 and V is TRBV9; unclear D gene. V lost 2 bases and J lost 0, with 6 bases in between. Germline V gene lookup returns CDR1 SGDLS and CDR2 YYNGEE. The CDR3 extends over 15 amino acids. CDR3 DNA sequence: TGTGCCAGCAGCGTTGACACCTCCTATAATTCACCCCTCCACTTT. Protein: CASSVDTSYNSPLHF.

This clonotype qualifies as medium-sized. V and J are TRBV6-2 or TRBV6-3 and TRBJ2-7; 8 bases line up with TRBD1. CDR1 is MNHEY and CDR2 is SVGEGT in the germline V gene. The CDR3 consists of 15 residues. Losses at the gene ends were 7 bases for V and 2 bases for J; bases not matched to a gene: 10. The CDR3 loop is CASTLSGTGAYEQYF. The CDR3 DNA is TGTGCCAGCACTCTATCCGGGACAGGAGCCTACGAGCAGTACTTC.

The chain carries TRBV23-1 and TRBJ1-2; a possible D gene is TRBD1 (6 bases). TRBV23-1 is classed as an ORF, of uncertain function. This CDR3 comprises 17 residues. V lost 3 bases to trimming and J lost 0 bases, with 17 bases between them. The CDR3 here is CASSHPGQSPSNYGYTF. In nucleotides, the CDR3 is TGCGCCAGCAGTCACCCTGGACAGAGTCCTTCTAACTATGGCTACACCTTC.

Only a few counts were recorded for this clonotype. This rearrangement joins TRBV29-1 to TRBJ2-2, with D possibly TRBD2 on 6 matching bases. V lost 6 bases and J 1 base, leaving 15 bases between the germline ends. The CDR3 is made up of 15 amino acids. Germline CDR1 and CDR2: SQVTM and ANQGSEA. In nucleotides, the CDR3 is TGCAGCGTGCCCGTAGCGGAGAAGAACACCGGGGAGCTGTTTTTT. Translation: CSVPVAEKNTGELFF.

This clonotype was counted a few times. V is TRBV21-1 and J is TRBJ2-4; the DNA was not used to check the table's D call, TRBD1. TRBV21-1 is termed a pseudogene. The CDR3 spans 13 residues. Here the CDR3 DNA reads TGTGCCAGCAGCCGGACAGGGCCAAACATTCAGTACTTC. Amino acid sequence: CASSRTGPNIQYF.

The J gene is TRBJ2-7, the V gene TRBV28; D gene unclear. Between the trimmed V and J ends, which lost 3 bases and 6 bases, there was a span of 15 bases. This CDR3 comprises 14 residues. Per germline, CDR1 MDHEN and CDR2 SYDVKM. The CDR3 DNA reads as TGTGCCAGCAGTTTTATGGTATCCCTCTCCGAGCAGTACTTC. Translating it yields CASSFMVSLSEQYF.

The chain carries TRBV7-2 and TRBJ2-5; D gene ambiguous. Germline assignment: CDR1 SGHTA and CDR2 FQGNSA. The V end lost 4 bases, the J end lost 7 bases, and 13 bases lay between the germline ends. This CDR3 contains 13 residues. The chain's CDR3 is CASSSDEYGTQYF. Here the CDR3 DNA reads TGTGCCAGCAGCTCGGACGAGTATGGGACCCAGTACTTC.

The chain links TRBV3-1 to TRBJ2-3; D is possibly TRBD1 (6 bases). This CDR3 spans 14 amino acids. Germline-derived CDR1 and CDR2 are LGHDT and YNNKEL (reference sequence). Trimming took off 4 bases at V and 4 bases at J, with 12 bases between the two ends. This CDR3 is CASSRLQGADTQYF. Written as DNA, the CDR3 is TGTGCCAGCAGCCGACTACAGGGCGCAGATACGCAGTATTTT.

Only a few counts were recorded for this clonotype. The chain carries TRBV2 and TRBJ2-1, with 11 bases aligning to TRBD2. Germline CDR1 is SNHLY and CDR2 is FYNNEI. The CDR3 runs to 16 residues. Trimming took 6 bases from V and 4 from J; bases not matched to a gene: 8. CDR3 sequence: CASSRVAGGLYNEQFF. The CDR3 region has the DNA TGTGCCAGCAGCAGAGTAGCGGGAGGGTTGTACAATGAGCAGTTCTTC.

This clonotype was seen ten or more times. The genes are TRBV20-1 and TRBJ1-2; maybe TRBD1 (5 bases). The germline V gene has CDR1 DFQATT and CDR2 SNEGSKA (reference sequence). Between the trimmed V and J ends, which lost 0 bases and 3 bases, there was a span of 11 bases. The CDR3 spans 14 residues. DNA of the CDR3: TGCAGTGCTAGAGATGCGGGGCGTGACTATGGCTACACCTTC. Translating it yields CSARDAGRDYGYTF.

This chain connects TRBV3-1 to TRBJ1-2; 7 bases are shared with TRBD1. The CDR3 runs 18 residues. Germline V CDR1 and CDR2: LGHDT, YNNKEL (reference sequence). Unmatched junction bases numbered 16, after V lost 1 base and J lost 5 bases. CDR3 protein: CASSQGRITQGTAYGYTF. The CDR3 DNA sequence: TGTGCCAGCAGCCAAGGTCGGATCACCCAAGGGACAGCTTATGGCTACACCTTC. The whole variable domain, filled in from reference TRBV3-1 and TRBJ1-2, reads DTAVSQTPKYLVTQMGNDKSIKCEQNLGHDTMYWYKQDSKKFLKIMFSYNNKELIINETVPNRFSPKSPDKAHLNLHINSLELGDSAVYFCASSQGRITQGTAYGYTFGSGTRLTVV.

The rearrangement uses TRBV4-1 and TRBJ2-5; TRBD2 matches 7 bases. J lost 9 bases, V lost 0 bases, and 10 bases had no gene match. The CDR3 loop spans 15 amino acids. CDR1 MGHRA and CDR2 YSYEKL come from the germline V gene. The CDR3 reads CASSQEGLVGGAQYF. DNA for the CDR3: TGCGCCAGCAGCCAAGAAGGACTGGTTGGGGGGGCCCAGTACTTC.

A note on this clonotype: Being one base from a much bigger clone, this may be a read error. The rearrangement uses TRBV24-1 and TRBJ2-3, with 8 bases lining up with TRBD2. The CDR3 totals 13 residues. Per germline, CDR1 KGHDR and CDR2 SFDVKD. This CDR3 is CATRAGADYTRYF. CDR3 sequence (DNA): TGTGCCACCAGAGCGGGAGCCGACTATACGCGGTATTTT.